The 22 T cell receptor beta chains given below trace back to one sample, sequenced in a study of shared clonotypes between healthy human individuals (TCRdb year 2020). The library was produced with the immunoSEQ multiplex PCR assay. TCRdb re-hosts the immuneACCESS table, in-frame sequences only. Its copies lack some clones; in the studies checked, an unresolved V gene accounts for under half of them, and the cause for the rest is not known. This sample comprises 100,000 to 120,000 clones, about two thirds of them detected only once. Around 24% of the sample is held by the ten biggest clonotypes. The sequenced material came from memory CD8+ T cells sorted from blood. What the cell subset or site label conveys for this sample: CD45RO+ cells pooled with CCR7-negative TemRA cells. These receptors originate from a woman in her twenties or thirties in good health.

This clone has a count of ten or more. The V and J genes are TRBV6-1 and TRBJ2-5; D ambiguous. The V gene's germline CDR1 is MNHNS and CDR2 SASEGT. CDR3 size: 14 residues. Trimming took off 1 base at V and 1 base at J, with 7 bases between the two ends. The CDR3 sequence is CASSEGNAQETQYF. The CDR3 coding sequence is TGTGCCAGCAGTGAAGGAAACGCCCAAGAGACCCAGTACTTC.

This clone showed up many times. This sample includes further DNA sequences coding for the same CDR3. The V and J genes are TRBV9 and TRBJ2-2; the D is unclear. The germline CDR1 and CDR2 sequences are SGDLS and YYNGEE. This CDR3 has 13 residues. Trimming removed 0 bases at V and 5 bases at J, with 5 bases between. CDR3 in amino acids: CASSVGGTGELFF. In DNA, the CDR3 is TGTGCCAGCAGCGTAGGGGGTACCGGGGAGCTGTTTTTT. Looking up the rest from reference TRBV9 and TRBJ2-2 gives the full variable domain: DSGVTQTPKHLITATGQRVTLRCSPRSGDLSVYWYQQSLDQGLQFLIQYYNGEERAKGNILERFSAQQFPDLHSELNLSSLELGDSALYFCASSVGGTGELFFGEGSRLTVL.

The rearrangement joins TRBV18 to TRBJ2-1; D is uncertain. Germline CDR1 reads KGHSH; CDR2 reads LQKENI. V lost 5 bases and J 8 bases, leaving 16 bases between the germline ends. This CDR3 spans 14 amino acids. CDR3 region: CASSAAPGSHEQFF. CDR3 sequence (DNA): TGTGCCAGCTCAGCCGCACCCGGGTCACATGAGCAGTTCTTC.

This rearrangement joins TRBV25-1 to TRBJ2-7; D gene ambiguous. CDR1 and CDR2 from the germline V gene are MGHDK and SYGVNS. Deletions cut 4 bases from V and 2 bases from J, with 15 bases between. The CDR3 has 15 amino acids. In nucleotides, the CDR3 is TGTGCCAGCAGTGGGGCTGTTGATGATCCCTACGAGCAGTACTTC. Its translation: CASSGAVDDPYEQYF.

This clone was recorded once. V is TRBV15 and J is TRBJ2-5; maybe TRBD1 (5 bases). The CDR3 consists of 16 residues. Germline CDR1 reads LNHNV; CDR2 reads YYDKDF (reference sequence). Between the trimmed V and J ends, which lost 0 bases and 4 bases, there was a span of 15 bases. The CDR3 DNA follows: TGTGCCACCAGCAGAGAGGCAGGGTCGGGCTCAGAGACCCAGTACTTC. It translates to CATSREAGSGSETQYF.

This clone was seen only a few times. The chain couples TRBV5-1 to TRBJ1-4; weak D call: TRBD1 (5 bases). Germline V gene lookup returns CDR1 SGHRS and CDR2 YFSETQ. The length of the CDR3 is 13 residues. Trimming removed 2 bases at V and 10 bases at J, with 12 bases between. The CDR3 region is CASSFYTQGKLFF. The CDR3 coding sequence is TGCGCCAGCAGCTTCTACACTCAGGGAAAACTGTTTTTT.

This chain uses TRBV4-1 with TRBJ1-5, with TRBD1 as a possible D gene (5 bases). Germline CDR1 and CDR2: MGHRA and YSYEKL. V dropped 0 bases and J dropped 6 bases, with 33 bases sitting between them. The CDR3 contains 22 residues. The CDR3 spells CASSQEGPGRERFRGTIQPQHF. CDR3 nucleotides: TGCGCCAGCAGCCAAGAGGGCCCGGGCAGAGAAAGATTTAGGGGAACAATTCAGCCCCAGCATTTT.

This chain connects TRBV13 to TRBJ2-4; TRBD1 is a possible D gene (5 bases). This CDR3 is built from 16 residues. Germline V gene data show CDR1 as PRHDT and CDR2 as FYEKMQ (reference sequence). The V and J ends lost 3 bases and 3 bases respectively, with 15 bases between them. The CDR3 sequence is CASSFGAVFGKNIQYF. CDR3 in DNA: TGTGCCAGCAGCTTTGGGGCCGTTTTTGGCAAAAACATTCAGTACTTC.

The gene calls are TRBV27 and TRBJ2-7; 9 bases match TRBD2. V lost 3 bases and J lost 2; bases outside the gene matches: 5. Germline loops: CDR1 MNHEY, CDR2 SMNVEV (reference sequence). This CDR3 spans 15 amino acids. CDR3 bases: TGTGCCAGCAGTTTTAGTGCGGGAGGGCCCTACGAGCAGTACTTC. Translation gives CASSFSAGGPYEQYF.

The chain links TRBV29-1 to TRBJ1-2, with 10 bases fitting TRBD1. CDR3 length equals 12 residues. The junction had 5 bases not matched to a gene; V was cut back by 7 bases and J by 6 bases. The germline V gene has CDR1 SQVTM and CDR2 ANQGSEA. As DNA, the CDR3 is TGCAGCGGGGACAGGGGAGTGGATGGCTACACCTTC. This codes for CSGDRGVDGYTF.

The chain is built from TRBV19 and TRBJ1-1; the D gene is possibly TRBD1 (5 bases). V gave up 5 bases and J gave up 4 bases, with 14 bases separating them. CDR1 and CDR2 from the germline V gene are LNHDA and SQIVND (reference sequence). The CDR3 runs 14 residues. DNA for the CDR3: TGTGCCAGTAGTGCCCAGGGTAGGGGCACTGAAGCTTTCTTT. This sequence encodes CASSAQGRGTEAFF.

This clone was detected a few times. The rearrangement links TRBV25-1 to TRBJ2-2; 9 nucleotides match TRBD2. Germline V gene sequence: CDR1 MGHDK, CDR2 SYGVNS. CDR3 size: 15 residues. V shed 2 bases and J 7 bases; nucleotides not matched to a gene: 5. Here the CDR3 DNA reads TGTGCCAGCAGTGAAGGGGTAGCGGGAGACGGGGAGCTGTTTTTT. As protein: CASSEGVAGDGELFF.

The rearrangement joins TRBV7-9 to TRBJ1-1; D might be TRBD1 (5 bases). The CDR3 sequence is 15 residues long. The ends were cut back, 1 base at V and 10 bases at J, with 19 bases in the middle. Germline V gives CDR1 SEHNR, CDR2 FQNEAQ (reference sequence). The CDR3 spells CASSLVEGTVGGAFF. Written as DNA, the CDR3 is TGTGCCAGCAGCTTAGTCGAGGGAACGGTCGGGGGAGCTTTCTTT.

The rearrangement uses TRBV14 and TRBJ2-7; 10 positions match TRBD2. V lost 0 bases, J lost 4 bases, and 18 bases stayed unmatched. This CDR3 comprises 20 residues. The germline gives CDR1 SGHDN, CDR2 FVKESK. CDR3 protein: CASSQDRTSGEHSTTYEQYF. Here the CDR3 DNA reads TGTGCCAGCAGCCAAGATCGAACTAGCGGGGAGCATTCCACTACGTACGAGCAGTACTTC.

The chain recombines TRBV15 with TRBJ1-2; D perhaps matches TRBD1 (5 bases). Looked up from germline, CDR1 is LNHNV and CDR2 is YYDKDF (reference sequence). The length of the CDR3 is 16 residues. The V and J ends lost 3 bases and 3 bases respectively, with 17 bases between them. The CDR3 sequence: CATSRRDGTTDYGYTF. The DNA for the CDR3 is TGTGCCACCAGCAGGCGGGACGGGACGACTGACTATGGCTACACCTTC.

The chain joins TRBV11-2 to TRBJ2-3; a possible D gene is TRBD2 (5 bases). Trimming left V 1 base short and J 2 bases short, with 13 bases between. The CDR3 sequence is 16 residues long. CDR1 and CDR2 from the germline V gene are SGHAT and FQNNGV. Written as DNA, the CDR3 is TGTGCCAGCAGCTTAGTCGGAGGAGGAGTCACAGATACGCAGTATTTT. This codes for CASSLVGGGVTDTQYF.

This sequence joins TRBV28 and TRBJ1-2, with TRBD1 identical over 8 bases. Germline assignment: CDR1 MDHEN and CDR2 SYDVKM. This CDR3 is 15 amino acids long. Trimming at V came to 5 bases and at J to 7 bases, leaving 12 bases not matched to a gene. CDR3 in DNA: TGTGCCAGCAGTACAGACGGACAGGGCCTCTCTGGCTACACCTTC. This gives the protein CASSTDGQGLSGYTF.

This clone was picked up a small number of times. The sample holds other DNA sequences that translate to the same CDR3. The CDR3 DNA reads TGCGCCAGCAGCATGGACAGCAGCTCCTACAATGAGCAGTTCTTC. It codes for CASSMDSSSYNEQFF. The rearrangement joins TRBV5-1 to TRBJ2-1; TRBD1 is a possible D gene (6 bases). Trimming removed 4 bases at V and 0 bases at J, with 11 bases between. The CDR3 covers 15 residues. From germline, CDR1 is SGHRS and CDR2 YFSETQ. Full variable domain (missing parts from reference TRBV5-1 and TRBJ2-1): KAGVTQTPRYLIKTRGQQVTLSCSPISGHRSVSWYQQTPGQGLQFLFEYFSETQRNKGNFPGRFSGRQFSNSRSEMNVSTLELGDSALYLCASSMDSSSYNEQFFGPGTRLTVL.

The CDR3 spells CASSQGDTLSGNTIYF. The DNA for the CDR3 is TGTGCCAGCAGCCAAGGGGACACCCTCTCTGGAAACACCATATATTTT. V is TRBV14 and J is TRBJ1-3; D is possibly TRBD1 (6 bases). The CDR3 is 16 amino acids. The germline V and J ends were trimmed by 1 base and 0 bases, with 10 bases remaining between them. Germline CDR1 and CDR2: SGHDN and FVKESK.

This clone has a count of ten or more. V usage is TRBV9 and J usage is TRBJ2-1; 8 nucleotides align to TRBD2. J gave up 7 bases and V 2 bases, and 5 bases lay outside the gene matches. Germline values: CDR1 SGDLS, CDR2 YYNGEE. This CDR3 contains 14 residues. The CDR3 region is CASSVGLAVNEQFF. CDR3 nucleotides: TGTGCCAGCAGCGTCGGACTAGCAGTTAATGAGCAGTTCTTC.

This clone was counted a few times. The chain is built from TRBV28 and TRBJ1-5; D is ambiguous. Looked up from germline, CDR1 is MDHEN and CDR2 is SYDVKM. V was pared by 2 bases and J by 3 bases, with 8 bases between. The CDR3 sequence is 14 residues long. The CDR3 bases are TGTGCCAGCAGTTTAGTGTGGGACAATCAGCCCCAGCATTTT. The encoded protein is CASSLVWDNQPQHF.

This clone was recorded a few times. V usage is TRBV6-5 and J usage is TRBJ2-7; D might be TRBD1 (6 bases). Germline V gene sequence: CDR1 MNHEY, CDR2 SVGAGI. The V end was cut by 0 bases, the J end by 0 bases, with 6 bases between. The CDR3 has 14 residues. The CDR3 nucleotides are TGTGCCAGCAGTTACTCGGACAGCTCCTACGAGCAGTACTTC. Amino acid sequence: CASSYSDSSYEQYF.